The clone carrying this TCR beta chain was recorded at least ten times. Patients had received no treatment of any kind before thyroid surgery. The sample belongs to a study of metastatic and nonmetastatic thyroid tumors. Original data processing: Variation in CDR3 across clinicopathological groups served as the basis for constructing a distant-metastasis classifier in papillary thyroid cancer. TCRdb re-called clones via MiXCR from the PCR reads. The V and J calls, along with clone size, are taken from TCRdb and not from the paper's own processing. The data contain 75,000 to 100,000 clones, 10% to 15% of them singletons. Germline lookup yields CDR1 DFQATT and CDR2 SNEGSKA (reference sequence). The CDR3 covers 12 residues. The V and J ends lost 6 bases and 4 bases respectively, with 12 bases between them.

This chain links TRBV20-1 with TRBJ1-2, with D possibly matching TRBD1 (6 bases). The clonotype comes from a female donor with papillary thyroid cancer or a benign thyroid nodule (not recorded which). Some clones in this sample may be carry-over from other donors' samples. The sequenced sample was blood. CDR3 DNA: TGCAGTGCCCACGGACAGTCCTATGGCTACACCTTC. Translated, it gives CSAHGQSYGYTF.